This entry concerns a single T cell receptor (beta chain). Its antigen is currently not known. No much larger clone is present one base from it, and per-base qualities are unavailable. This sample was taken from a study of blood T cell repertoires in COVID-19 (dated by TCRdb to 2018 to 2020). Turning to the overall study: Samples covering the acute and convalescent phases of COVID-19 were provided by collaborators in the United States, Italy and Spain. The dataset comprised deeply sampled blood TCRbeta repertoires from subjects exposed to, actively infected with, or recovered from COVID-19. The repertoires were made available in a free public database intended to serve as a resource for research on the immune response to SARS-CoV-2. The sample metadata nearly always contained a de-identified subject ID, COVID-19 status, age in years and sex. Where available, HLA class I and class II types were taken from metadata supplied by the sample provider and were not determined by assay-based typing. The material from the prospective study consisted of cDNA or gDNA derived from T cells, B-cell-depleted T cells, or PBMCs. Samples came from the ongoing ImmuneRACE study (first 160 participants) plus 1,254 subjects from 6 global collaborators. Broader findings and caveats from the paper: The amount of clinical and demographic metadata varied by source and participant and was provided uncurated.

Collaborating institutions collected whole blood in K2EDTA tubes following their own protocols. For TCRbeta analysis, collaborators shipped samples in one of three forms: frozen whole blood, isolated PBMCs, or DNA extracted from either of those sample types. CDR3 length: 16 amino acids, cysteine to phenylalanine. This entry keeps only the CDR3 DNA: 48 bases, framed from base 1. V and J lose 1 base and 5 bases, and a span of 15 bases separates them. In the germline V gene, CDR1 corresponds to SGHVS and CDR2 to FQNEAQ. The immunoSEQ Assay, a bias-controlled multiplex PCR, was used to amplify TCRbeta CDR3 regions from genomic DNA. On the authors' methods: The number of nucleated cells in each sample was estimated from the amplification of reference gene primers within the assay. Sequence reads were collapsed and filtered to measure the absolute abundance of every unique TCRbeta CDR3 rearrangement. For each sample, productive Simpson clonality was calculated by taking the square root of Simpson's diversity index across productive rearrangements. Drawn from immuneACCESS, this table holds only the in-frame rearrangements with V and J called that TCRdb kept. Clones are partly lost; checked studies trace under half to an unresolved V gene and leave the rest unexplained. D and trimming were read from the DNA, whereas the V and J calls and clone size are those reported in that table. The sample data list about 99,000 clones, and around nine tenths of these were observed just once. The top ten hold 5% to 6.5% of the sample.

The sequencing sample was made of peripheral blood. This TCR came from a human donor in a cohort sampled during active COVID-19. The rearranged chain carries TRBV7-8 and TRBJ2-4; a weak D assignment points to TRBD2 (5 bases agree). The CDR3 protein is CASSLEERGMENIQYF. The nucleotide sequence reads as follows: TGTGCCAGCAGCTTAGAGGAACGGGGAATGGAAAACATTCAGTACTTC.